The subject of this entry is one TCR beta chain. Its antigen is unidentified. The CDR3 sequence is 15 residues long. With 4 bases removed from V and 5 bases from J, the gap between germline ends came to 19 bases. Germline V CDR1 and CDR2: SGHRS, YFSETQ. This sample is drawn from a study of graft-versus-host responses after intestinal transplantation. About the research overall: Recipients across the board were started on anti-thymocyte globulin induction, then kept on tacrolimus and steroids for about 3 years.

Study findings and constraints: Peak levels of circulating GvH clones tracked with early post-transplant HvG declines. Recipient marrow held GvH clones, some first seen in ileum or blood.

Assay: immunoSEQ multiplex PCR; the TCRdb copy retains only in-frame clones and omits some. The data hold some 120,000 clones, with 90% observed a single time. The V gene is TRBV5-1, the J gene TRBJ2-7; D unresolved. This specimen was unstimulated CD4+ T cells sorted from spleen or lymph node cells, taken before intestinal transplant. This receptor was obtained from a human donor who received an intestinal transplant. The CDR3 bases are TGCGCCAGCAGCGTATACAGTCCCCCTTTGGACGAGCAGTACTTC. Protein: CASSVYSPPLDEQYF.